This TCR beta chain comes out of a study of tumor-infiltrating lymphocytes in primary liver carcinoma. Scientists recovered RNA and DNA together from around 18-30 mg of unsorted bulk tissue. Synthesis of TCR beta cDNA was carried out from around 540 ng total RNA with a constant-region primer. Three-round nested multiplex PCR performed with slightly modified ARM-PCR produced the TCR beta libraries. MiXCR, run by TCRdb on the multiplex PCR reads, gives a single entry per CDR3 protein. In the table there are 100,000 or so distinct CDR3 sequences, around two thirds of which are singletons. Points on this clonotype: A much bigger clone sits one base away, suggesting this may be a read error.

This receptor was identified in a woman aged 55-69 years with primary liver carcinoma and hepatitis B virus infection. Sequencing was performed on liver tumor tissue from sampling region 2. Subset given: tumor region T2, inferior pole.

The CDR3 DNA sequence: TGTGCCACCAGCCCCCCAACAGAGCACCAAGAGACCCAGTACTTC. Its translation: CATSPPTEHQETQYF. The chain carries TRBV28 and TRBJ2-5; no reliable D call. Trimming left V 10 bases short and J 0 bases short, with 18 bases between. From germline, CDR1 is MDHEN and CDR2 SYDVKM. This CDR3 is 15 amino acids long.